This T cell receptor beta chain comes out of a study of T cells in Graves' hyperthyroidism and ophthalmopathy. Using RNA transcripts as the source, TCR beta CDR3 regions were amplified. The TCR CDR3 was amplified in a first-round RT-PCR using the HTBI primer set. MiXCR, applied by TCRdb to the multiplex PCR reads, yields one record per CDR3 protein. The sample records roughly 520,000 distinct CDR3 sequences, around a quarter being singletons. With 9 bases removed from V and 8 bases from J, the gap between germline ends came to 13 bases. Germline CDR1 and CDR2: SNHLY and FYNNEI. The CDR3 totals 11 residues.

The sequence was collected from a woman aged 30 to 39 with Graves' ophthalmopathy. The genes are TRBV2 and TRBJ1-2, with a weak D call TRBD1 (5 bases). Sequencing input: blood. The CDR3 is CASFGADGYTF. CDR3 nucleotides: TGTGCCAGTTTTGGGGCGGACGGCTACACCTTC.